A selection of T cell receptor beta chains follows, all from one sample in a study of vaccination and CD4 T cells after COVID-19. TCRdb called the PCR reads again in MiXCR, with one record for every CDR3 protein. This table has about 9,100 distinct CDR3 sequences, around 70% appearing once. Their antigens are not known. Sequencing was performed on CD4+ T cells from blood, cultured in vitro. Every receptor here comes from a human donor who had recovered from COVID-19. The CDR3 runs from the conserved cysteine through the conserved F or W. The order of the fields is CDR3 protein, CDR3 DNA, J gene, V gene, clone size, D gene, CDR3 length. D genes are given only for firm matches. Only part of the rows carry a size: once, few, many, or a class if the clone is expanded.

CASSLDAGVETQYF TGTGCCAGCAGCTTAGATGCAGGGGTGGAGACCCAGTACTTC TRBJ2-5 TRBV7-9 NA NA 14
CASSTRQGAVNQPQHF TGTGCCAGCAGCACCAGACAGGGGGCCGTTAATCAGCCCCAGCATTTT TRBJ1-5 TRBV28 NA TRBD1 16
CASSWGEGSEQFF TGTGCCAGCAGTTGGGGGGAAGGGAGTGAGCAGTTCTTC TRBJ2-1 TRBV27 NA NA 13
CASSTMGGDFGDTGELFF TGTGCCAGCAGCACTATGGGGGGGGATTTCGGGGACACCGGGGAGCTGTTTTTT TRBJ2-2 TRBV7-6 large TRBD2 18
CASSLRMNTEAFF TGTGCCAGCAGTTTAAGAATGAACACTGAAGCTTTCTTT TRBJ1-1 TRBV27 NA NA 13
CASSQGRDSRRPNTEAFF TGTGCCAGCAGCCAAGGTCGGGACAGCAGAAGGCCCAACACTGAAGCTTTCTTT TRBJ1-1 TRBV11-3 NA TRBD1 18
CSALGLAGVTGELFF TGCAGTGCCCTGGGACTAGCGGGGGTCACCGGGGAGCTGTTTTTT TRBJ2-2 TRBV20-1 once TRBD2 15
CSVAEREVSDTQYF TGCAGCGTTGCAGAAAGGGAGGTTTCGGATACGCAGTATTTT TRBJ2-3 TRBV29-1 NA NA 14
CASSRSRAGVGSGANVLTF TGCGCCAGCAGCCGGTCTCGAGCGGGAGTGGGCTCTGGGGCCAACGTCCTGACTTTC TRBJ2-6 TRBV5-1 NA TRBD2 19
CASSSGHQNTEAFF TGTGCCAGCAGCTCGGGACACCAGAACACTGAAGCTTTCTTT TRBJ1-1 TRBV7-3 NA NA 14
CASSYRDRGPGEPFF TGTGCCAGTAGTTACCGGGACAGGGGGCCCGGGGAGCCGTTTTTT TRBJ2-2 TRBV19 NA TRBD1 15
CSAESSGANVLTF TGCAGTGCTGAGAGCTCTGGGGCCAACGTCCTGACTTTC TRBJ2-6 TRBV20-1 NA NA 13
CASSSRGTQYF TGTGCCAGCAGCTCTAGGGGTACGCAGTATTTT TRBJ2-3 TRBV5-4 NA NA 11
CASSYSSKAWEAYEQYF TGTGCCAGCAGTTACAGTTCCAAAGCGTGGGAAGCTTACGAGCAGTACTTC TRBJ2-7 TRBV6-5 NA NA 17
CASSYSLSDYEQYF TGTGCCAGCAGTTACTCGCTTTCTGATTACGAGCAGTACTTC TRBJ2-7 TRBV6-5 NA NA 14
CSARDWSNPAGLASVGEQFF TGCAGTGCTAGAGATTGGAGCAACCCGGCGGGACTAGCGAGTGTGGGTGAGCAGTTCTTC TRBJ2-1 TRBV20-1 NA TRBD2 20
CASSSPSTSSYEQYF TGTGCCAGCAGTTCCCCTTCGACTAGCTCCTACGAGCAGTACTTC TRBJ2-7 TRBV27 large NA 15
CASSITNTEAFF TGTGCCAGTAGTATAACCAACACTGAAGCTTTCTTT TRBJ1-1 TRBV19 few NA 12
CASNLLGGETEAFF TGTGCCAGTAACCTCCTTGGGGGCGAGACTGAAGCTTTCTTT TRBJ1-1 TRBV19 few NA 14
CASTLTQRDGYTF TGTGCCAGTACCTTGACCCAGAGGGATGGCTACACCTTC TRBJ1-2 TRBV19 few NA 13
CASSLDLNTEAFF TGTGCCAGCAGCTTAGATTTGAACACTGAAGCTTTCTTT TRBJ1-1 TRBV7-2 few NA 13
CASSQDRGNQPQHF TGTGCCAGCAGCCAGGACAGGGGCAATCAGCCCCAGCATTTT TRBJ1-5 TRBV6-1 few TRBD1 14
CASSGETFFGGYTF TGTGCCAGCAGCGGAGAAACATTCTTTGGAGGCTACACCTTC TRBJ1-2 TRBV5-4 NA NA 14
CASSKGRRGRLDTEAFF TGTGCCAGCAGTAAAGGAAGGAGGGGGCGACTTGACACTGAAGCTTTCTTT TRBJ1-1 TRBV6-1 few TRBD1 17
CASSPGQGGVETQYF TGTGCCAGCAGTCCCGGACAGGGGGGGGTAGAGACCCAGTACTTC TRBJ2-5 TRBV6-1 once TRBD1 15